This T cell receptor beta chain was sequenced in a study of cytomegalovirus exposure and HLA in healthy donors. 13 Jbeta primers and 60 Vbeta primers were used for the PCR. The protocol was immunoSEQ multiplex PCR, while the TCRdb copy is restricted to in-frame clones and leaves out a portion. The sample data list about 130,000 clones. Per the germline V gene, CDR1 is MDHEN and CDR2 is SYDVKM. V lost 4 bases and J 2 bases, leaving 6 bases between the germline ends. This CDR3 contains 13 residues. The chain joins TRBV28 to TRBJ2-4; D gene unclear. The sequenced sample was PBMCs. The clonotype originates from a young man in good health and CMV-seronegative. The CDR3 region is CASSSSPKNIQYF. As DNA, the CDR3 is TGTGCCAGCAGTTCGAGTCCCAAAAACATTCAGTACTTC.